This T cell receptor beta chain was profiled in a study of OX40 agonist ivuxolimab in advanced cancers. Across the study: Having had anti-PD-1, anti-PD-L1 or anti-CTLA-4 therapy before was allowed, and approximately 40% had some.

The CDR3 contains 13 residues. The germline V gene has CDR1 KGHSH and CDR2 LQKENI. J gave up 5 bases and V 6 bases, and 6 bases lay outside the gene matches. The assay was immunoSEQ multiplex PCR, and TCRdb's table has in-frame clones only and misses some. This sample has 15,000 to 20,000 clones, with 65% to 85% found just once. The TCR was taken from an adult with an advanced solid tumor such as melanoma, head and neck, liver or kidney cancer. The chain has TRBV18 and TRBJ1-2; 7 bases match TRBD1. This specimen consisted of CD4+ or CD8+ T cells sorted from blood, obtained in a trial of the OX40 agonist ivuxolimab. CDR3 in DNA: TGTGCCAGCTCTCCCGACAGGGAGTATGGCTACACCTTC. It is translated as CASSPDREYGYTF.